Each of the 31 T cell receptor beta chains below was sequenced from the same sample in a study of post-analysis software for immune sequencing data. Study-wide results and limits: A handful of TRBV segments were significantly more frequent in patients than in controls. TRBV5-6, TRBV5-1 and TRBV20-1 were among these segments.

TCR beta cDNA libraries had unique molecular identifiers. Each CDR3 protein gets one entry after TCRdb re-called the PCR reads with MiXCR. The table includes hundreds of thousands of distinct CDR3 sequences, 25% to 30% detected once. For these receptors, no antigen is known. Sequencing input: blood. The source of these receptors is a girl aged 10-17 years with multiple sclerosis.

The rearrangement uses TRBV5-5 and TRBJ2-5; maybe TRBD1 (6 bases). The CDR3 consists of 16 residues. Between the trimmed V and J ends, which lost 0 bases and 4 bases, there was a span of 16 bases. Germline V gene lookup returns CDR1 SGHKS and CDR2 YYEKEE (reference sequence). The CDR3 bases are TGTGCCAGCAGCTTGGATCCCAGGTCCAGGGGAGAGACCCAGTACTTC. Amino acid sequence: CASSLDPRSRGETQYF.

This clonotype was counted once. V usage is TRBV4-1 and J usage is TRBJ2-6, with 7 bases lining up with TRBD1. The length of the CDR3 is 18 residues. CDR1 and CDR2 (germline): MGHRA, YSYEKL. The J segment lost 0 bases and the V segment lost 4 bases, leaving 9 bases of the junction unmatched. CDR3 protein: CASSPRQGSPSGANVLTF. CDR3 DNA sequence: TGCGCCAGCAGCCCCCGACAGGGCTCTCCCTCTGGGGCCAACGTCCTGACTTTC.

The genes are TRBV20-1 and TRBJ1-1; D unresolved. The CDR3 sequence is 15 residues long. Trimming took 6 bases from V and 0 from J, leaving 17 bases between them. CDR1 is DFQATT, CDR2 SNEGSKA, per germline (reference sequence). CDR3 DNA sequence: TGCAGTGCAACCCCCTTACAGAACATGAACACTGAAGCTTTCTTT. It codes for CSATPLQNMNTEAFF.

This chain links TRBV28 with TRBJ2-6, with a tentative D call TRBD2 (6 bases). The germline V and J ends were trimmed by 8 bases and 0 bases, with 17 bases remaining between them. CDR1 is MDHEN and CDR2 is SYDVKM in the germline V gene. The CDR3 totals 17 residues. CDR3 coding DNA: TGTGCCAGCCGTTCCGGCGGGAAGAGCTCTGGGGCCAACGTCCTGACTTTC. This codes for CASRSGGKSSGANVLTF.

The rearrangement links TRBV28 to TRBJ2-4; D uncertain. Looked up from germline, CDR1 is MDHEN and CDR2 is SYDVKM. Trimming left V 3 bases short and J 5 bases short, with 11 bases between. The CDR3 consists of 14 residues. Here the CDR3 reads CASSFPISQNIQYF. Written as DNA, the CDR3 is TGTGCCAGCAGTTTCCCGATAAGCCAAAACATTCAGTACTTC.

This clonotype was detected many times. This rearrangement joins TRBV7-2 to TRBJ2-3; no definite D call. The germline gives CDR1 SGHTA, CDR2 FQGNSA. The CDR3 consists of 11 residues. The germline V and J ends were trimmed by 4 bases and 8 bases, with 7 bases remaining between them. The chain's CDR3 is CASSSGSTQYF. The DNA for the CDR3 is TGTGCCAGCAGCTCCGGGTCTACGCAGTATTTT.

This clonotype was seen at least ten times. This chain uses TRBV27 with TRBJ2-1; 9 nucleotides match TRBD2. Unmatched junction bases numbered 4, after V lost 3 bases and J lost 7 bases. Germline V gene lookup returns CDR1 MNHEY and CDR2 SMNVEV (reference sequence). The CDR3 has 14 residues. This CDR3 reads CASSFPGLANEQFF. DNA of the CDR3: TGTGCCAGCAGTTTCCCGGGACTAGCAAATGAGCAGTTCTTC.

This clonotype was seen a handful of times. This chain connects TRBV27 to TRBJ1-6; weak D call: TRBD1 (6 bases). Per the germline V gene, CDR1 is MNHEY and CDR2 is SMNVEV (reference sequence). This CDR3 region has 14 residues. The V and J ends lost 3 bases and 10 bases respectively, with 13 bases between them. The CDR3 sequence: CASSFRGGGSPLHF. The CDR3 nucleotides read TGTGCCAGCAGTTTTCGGGGGGGCGGGTCACCCCTCCACTTT.

The genes are TRBV10-3 and TRBJ1-1; tentatively, D is TRBD1 (5 bases). The CDR3 has 17 residues. V was trimmed by 1 base and J by 7 bases, leaving 22 bases between them. CDR1 is ENHRY, CDR2 SYGVKD, per germline. CDR3 sequence reads: CAISEYVSGHPAFEAFF. CDR3 sequence (DNA): TGTGCCATCAGTGAGTATGTGTCGGGGCATCCAGCCTTTGAAGCTTTCTTT.

The V call is TRBV4-1, the J call TRBJ1-5, with D tentatively TRBD1 (6 bases). CDR1 is MGHRA, CDR2 YSYEKL, per germline. The CDR3 is 16 amino acids. Trimming stripped 3 bases from V and 4 bases from J, with 16 bases between. The DNA of the CDR3 is TGCGCCAGCAGCCAGTGGGGGGCAGGGGTTAATCAGCCCCAGCATTTT. Its protein product is CASSQWGAGVNQPQHF.

This chain uses TRBV11-2 with TRBJ2-6; D possibly corresponds to TRBD2 (5 bases). Trimming removed 6 bases at V and 0 bases at J, with 18 bases between. The CDR3 is 18 residues long. Germline values: CDR1 SGHAT, CDR2 FQNNGV. Here the CDR3 reads CASSPPGFSLSGANVLTF. The CDR3 nucleotides read TGTGCCAGCAGTCCCCCGGGGTTCTCGCTCTCTGGGGCCAACGTCCTGACTTTC.

This clonotype has only a few counts. The V call is TRBV28, the J call TRBJ1-5; D remains ambiguous. The germline gives CDR1 MDHEN, CDR2 SYDVKM. The CDR3 has 17 residues. With 3 bases removed from V and 3 bases from J, the gap between germline ends came to 18 bases. The CDR3 loop is CASSFGTGSLYNQPQHF. The DNA for the CDR3 is TGTGCCAGCAGTTTCGGAACCGGGAGCCTCTACAATCAGCCCCAGCATTTT.

The sample holds many counts of this clonotype. An end of the junction does not agree with germline; a read error may underlie this. This sequence joins TRBV7-9 and TRBJ2-5, with 9 bases aligning to TRBD1. Germline CDR1 SEHNR, CDR2 FQNEAQ (reference sequence). The CDR3 is made up of 14 amino acids. In DNA, the CDR3 is TGCGCCAGCAGCCTGACAGGGGGAGGAGAGACCCAGTACTTC. Protein product: CASSLTGGGETQYF. Drawing the rest from reference TRBV7-9 and TRBJ2-5, the complete variable domain is DTGVSQNPRHKITKRGQNVTFRCDPISEHNRLYWYRQTLGQGPEFLTYFQNEAQLEKSRLLSDRFSAERPKGSFSTLEIQRTEQGDSAMYLCASSLTGGGETQYFGPGTRLLVL.

This clonotype was seen a handful of times. The rearrangement uses TRBV20-1 and TRBJ2-6, with TRBD1 identical over 8 bases. The trim removed 3 bases at V and 0 bases at J, leaving 7 bases unmatched. The CDR3 length is 17 residues. Per the germline V gene, CDR1 is DFQATT and CDR2 is SNEGSKA (reference sequence). The CDR3 loop reads CSASVDRGLSGANVLTF. The DNA of the CDR3 is TGCAGTGCTAGCGTCGACAGGGGACTCTCTGGGGCCAACGTCCTGACTTTC.

This clonotype was seen only a few times. The DNA for the CDR3 is TGTGCCAGCAGGCCACAGACTAGCGGACTAGCCAAAAACATTCAGTACTTC. Translating gives CASRPQTSGLAKNIQYF. This chain joins TRBV7-9 and TRBJ2-4; 9 nucleotides align to TRBD2. Germline V gives CDR1 SEHNR, CDR2 FQNEAQ (reference sequence). This CDR3 has 17 residues. Trimming at V came to 6 bases and at J to 0 bases, leaving 9 bases not matched to a gene.

The V and J genes are TRBV6-5 and TRBJ1-1; D is uncertain. Germline loops: CDR1 MNHEY, CDR2 SVGAGI. The CDR3 consists of 13 residues. V shed 7 bases and J shed 0 bases, with 9 bases lying between them. DNA of the CDR3: TGTGCCAGCACCAATCGGGTGAACACTGAAGCTTTCTTT. Protein product: CASTNRVNTEAFF.

The chain joins TRBV9 to TRBJ1-1, with TRBD1 matching over 7 bases. The CDR3 has 16 residues. From germline, CDR1 is SGDLS and CDR2 YYNGEE. Trimming cost V 0 bases and J 1 base; bases outside gene matches: 6. CDR3 nucleotide sequence: TGTGCCAGCAGCGTAGAGGCAGCAGGGGGGAACACTGAAGCTTTCTTT. This translates into CASSVEAAGGNTEAFF. Full variable domain (rest looked up from reference TRBV9 and TRBJ1-1): DSGVTQTPKHLITATGQRVTLRCSPRSGDLSVYWYQQSLDQGLQFLIQYYNGEERAKGNILERFSAQQFPDLHSELNLSSLELGDSALYFCASSVEAAGGNTEAFFGQGTRLTVV.

The chain couples TRBV27 to TRBJ2-1, with 7 bases identical to TRBD1. V shed 8 bases, J shed 3 bases, and the junction held 4 bases outside the gene matches. CDR1 and CDR2 from the germline V gene are MNHEY and SMNVEV (reference sequence). The length of the CDR3 is 13 residues. The CDR3 here is CASGHRGYNEQFF. As DNA, the CDR3 is TGTGCCAGCGGCCACAGGGGCTACAATGAGCAGTTCTTC.

The gene calls are TRBV4-1 and TRBJ2-5; no clear D gene. V was clipped by 3 bases and J by 5 bases, with 22 bases between them. The CDR3 is 17 amino acids. Germline V gives CDR1 MGHRA, CDR2 YSYEKL. CDR3 residues: CASSQDHPTDLMETQYF. The CDR3 DNA reads as TGCGCCAGCAGCCAGGACCACCCGACGGATCTCATGGAGACCCAGTACTTC.

This clonotype was counted between two and nine times. The CDR3 here is CASSQDLGVLKILFF. CDR3 DNA: TGCGCCAGCAGCCAAGACCTGGGGGTCCTTAAGATTCTGTTCTTC. V usage is TRBV4-1 and J usage is TRBJ2-1; D is perhaps TRBD1 or TRBD2 (5 bases each). CDR1 and CDR2 from the germline V gene are MGHRA and YSYEKL. This CDR3 is built from 15 residues. With 0 bases removed from V and 15 bases from J, the gap between germline ends came to 21 bases.

Notes on this clonotype: At one boundary the junction diverges from the germline segment, which might be a read error. V gene TRBV7-2 combines with J gene TRBJ2-7, with 9 bases matching TRBD1. CDR3 length: 15 amino acids. The V gene's germline CDR1 is SGHTA and CDR2 FQGNSA. The CDR3 coding sequence is TGTGCCAGTAGCTCCAACCTACAGGGGGCATACGAGCAGTACTTC. Its translation: CASSSNLQGAYEQYF.

CDR3 amino acids: CATSDLVETQYF. The CDR3 DNA reads as TGTGCCACCAGTGATCTGGTCGAGACCCAGTACTTC. The chain uses TRBV24-1 and TRBJ2-5; no clear D. This CDR3 contains 12 residues. V lost 3 bases to trimming and J lost 5 bases, with 6 bases between them. Germline V gives CDR1 KGHDR, CDR2 SFDVKD.

The table lists this clonotype with a few counts. The DNA for the CDR3 is TGTGCCAGCAGTTTATTTTCAGGGGTTCCCAACGAGCAGTACTTC. It specifies CASSLFSGVPNEQYF. The chain joins TRBV12-3 or TRBV12-4 to TRBJ2-7; a possible D gene is TRBD1 (6 bases). The CDR3 spans 15 residues. Trimming cost V 2 bases and J 5 bases, with 16 bases left between them.

This chain uses TRBV5-6 with TRBJ2-5; TRBD2 aligns across 7 bases. CDR1 and CDR2 from the germline V gene are SGHDT and YYEEEE. V lost 7 bases and J lost 5; bases outside the gene matches: 20. The CDR3 is made up of 17 amino acids. The CDR3 loop is CASDVLASGPGTETQYF. The CDR3 bases are TGTGCCAGCGACGTCCTGGCTAGCGGCCCTGGGACCGAGACCCAGTACTTC.

There are a few counts of this clonotype. CDR3 sequence reads: CASSEPGVAYGEQFF. DNA for the CDR3: TGTGCCAGCAGCGAGCCGGGCGTAGCATATGGTGAGCAGTTCTTC. The chain recombines TRBV7-9 with TRBJ2-1; unclear D gene. Germline CDR1 SEHNR, CDR2 FQNEAQ (reference sequence). The CDR3 spans 15 residues. V lost 5 bases and J lost 9, with 20 bases in between.

The gene calls are TRBV12-3 or TRBV12-4 and TRBJ2-7; 10 nucleotides line up with TRBD1. V lost 3 bases, J lost 7 bases, and 6 bases stayed unmatched. The CDR3 totals 14 residues. The CDR3 bases are TGTGCCAGCAGTTTTACCGGGACAGGGGATGAGCAGTACTTC. It codes for CASSFTGTGDEQYF.

This clonotype was seen repeatedly, ten times or more. The gene calls are TRBV29-1 and TRBJ2-1; D ambiguous. The germline gives CDR1 SQVTM, CDR2 ANQGSEA. This CDR3 is 10 amino acids long. Trimming left V 6 bases short and J 8 bases short, with 8 bases between. The chain's CDR3 is CSVTIDEQFF. CDR3 nucleotides: TGCAGCGTAACGATAGATGAGCAGTTCTTC.

Only a few counts were recorded for this clonotype. The genes are TRBV7-8 and TRBJ2-3, with a tentative D call TRBD1 (6 bases). The CDR3 is made up of 14 amino acids. Deletions cut 2 bases from V and 12 bases from J, with 18 bases between. CDR1 and CDR2 from the germline V gene are SGHVS and FQNEAQ. The CDR3 is CASSLQTHKGVQYF. The CDR3 coding sequence is TGTGCCAGCAGCTTACAGACTCACAAGGGGGTCCAGTATTTT.

The rearrangement uses TRBV20-1 and TRBJ2-1, with 7 bases aligning to TRBD2. Germline lookup yields CDR1 DFQATT and CDR2 SNEGSKA (reference sequence). The CDR3 extends over 13 amino acids. The trim removed 7 bases at V and 6 bases at J, leaving 9 bases unmatched. The CDR3 DNA reads TGCAGTGTCTACCCACTAGCGATCAATGAGCAGTTCTTC. The encoded protein is CSVYPLAINEQFF.

This clonotype was counted only a few times. This chain links TRBV20-1 with TRBJ2-1; 12 bases match TRBD2. The V gene's germline CDR1 is DFQATT and CDR2 SNEGSKA (reference sequence). The CDR3 consists of 16 residues. The J segment lost 4 bases and the V segment lost 3 bases, leaving 7 bases of the junction unmatched. CDR3 sequence reads: CSARARTSGTYNEQFF. CDR3 nucleotide sequence: TGCAGTGCTAGGGCCCGGACTAGCGGGACTTACAATGAGCAGTTCTTC.

The chain joins TRBV29-1 to TRBJ2-1; 7 bases match TRBD2. Looked up from germline, CDR1 is SQVTM and CDR2 is ANQGSEA. V dropped 6 bases and J dropped 13; count of bases not matched to a gene: 27. The CDR3 consists of 17 residues. CDR3 loop: CSVVGPAGYRQQIPQFF. Here the CDR3 DNA reads TGCAGCGTAGTCGGACCAGCGGGATACCGTCAACAAATCCCTCAGTTCTTC.